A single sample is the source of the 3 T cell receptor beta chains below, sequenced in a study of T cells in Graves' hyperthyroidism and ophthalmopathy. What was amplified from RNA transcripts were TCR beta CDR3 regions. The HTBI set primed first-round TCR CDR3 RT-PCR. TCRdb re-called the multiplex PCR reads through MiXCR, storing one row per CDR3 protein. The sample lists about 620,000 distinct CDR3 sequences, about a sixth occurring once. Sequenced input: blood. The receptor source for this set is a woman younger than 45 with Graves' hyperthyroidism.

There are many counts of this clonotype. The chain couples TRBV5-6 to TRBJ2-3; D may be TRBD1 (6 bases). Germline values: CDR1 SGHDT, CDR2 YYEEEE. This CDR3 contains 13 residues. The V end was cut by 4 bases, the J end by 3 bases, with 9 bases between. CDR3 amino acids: CASSARGTDTQYF. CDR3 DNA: TGTGCCAGCAGCGCCAGGGGAACAGATACGCAGTATTTT.

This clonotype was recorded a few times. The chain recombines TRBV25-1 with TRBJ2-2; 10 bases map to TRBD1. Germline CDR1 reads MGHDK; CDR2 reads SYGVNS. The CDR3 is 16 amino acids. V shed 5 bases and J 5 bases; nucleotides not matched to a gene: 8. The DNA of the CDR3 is TGTGCCAGCAGTAGCCTCGGACAGGGGGTGACCGGGGAGCTGTTTTTT. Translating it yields CASSSLGQGVTGELFF.

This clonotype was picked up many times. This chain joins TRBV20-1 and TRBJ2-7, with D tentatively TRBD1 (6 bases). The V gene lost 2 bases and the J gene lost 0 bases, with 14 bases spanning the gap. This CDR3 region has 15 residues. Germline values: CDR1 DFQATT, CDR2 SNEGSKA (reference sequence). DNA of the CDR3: TGCAGTGCTAGAAGGTCGGGCAGGGGCTCCTACGAGCAGTACTTC. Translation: CSARRSGRGSYEQYF.